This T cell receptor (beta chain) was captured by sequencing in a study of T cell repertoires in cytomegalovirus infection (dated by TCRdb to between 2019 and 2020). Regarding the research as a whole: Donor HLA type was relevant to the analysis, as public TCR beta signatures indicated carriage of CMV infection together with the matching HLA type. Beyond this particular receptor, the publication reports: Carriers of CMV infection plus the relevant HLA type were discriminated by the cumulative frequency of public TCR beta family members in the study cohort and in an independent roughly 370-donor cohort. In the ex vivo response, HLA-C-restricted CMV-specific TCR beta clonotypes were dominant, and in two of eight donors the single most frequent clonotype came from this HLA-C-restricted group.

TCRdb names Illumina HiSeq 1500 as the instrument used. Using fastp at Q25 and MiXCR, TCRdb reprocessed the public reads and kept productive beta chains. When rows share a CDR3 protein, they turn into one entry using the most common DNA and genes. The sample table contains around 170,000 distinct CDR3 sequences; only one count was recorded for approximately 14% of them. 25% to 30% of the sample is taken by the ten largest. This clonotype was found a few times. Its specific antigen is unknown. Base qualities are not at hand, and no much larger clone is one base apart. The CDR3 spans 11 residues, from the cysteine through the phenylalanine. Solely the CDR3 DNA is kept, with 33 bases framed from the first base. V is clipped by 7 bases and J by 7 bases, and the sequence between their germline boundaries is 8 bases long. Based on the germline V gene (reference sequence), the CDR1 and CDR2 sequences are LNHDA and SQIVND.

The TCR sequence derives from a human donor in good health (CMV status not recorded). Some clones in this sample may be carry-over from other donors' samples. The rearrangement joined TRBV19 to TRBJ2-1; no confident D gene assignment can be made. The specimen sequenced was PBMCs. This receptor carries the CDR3 CASNIGNEQFF. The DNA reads TGTGCCAGTAACATCGGGAATGAGCAGTTCTTC.